What follows is one T cell receptor beta chain and its context. What this receptor recognizes is not known. No base quality values were provided; no much bigger clone lies one nucleotide off. Sequencing used an Illumina NovaSeq 6000. TCRalpha and TCRbeta cDNA libraries were built by 5'RACE with constant-segment primers, adding sample barcodes and unique molecular identifiers. Trizol reagent was used to extract RNA from every sample. The libraries were amplified in two PCR steps, and the second step added a second sample barcode and Illumina TruSeq adapters. The libraries were sequenced on an Illumina NovaSeq using 2 x 150 bp paired-end reads. Per the authors' processing: With migec v1.2.7, reads were demultiplexed and then collapsed into UMI-guided consensus sequences. With mixcr v2.1.11, UMI consensuses were aligned to TRA and TRB V and J templates and assembled into clonotypes. Expanded or contracted clonotypes were those called significant by both edgeR and NoisET, with noise models trained on biological replicates. For edgeR calls, the thresholds were a false discovery rate-adjusted p below 0.01 and a log2 fold-change of 1. As an exploratory analysis of dynamics, max-normalized trajectories of the 1000 most abundant clonotypes were examined with PCA combined with hierarchical clustering. Separately sequenced CD4+ and CD8+ repertoires were used to assign a CD4 or CD8 phenotype to each responding clone. TCRdb's own reprocessing of the public reads used fastp at Q25 and MiXCR and kept productive beta chains. Under each unique CDR3 protein, matching rows form one entry showing the most common genes and DNA. The V and J calls were determined by TCRdb, not by the authors. Within this sample are around 390,000 distinct CDR3 sequences, with 16% of them counted one time only. Roughly 21% of the sample is taken by the ten largest.

From the cysteine through the phenylalanine, the CDR3 covers 15 amino acids. Only the CDR3 DNA stays, 45 bases, in frame from base 1. Trimming removed 6 bases from V and 4 bases from J; the gene matches leave 7 bases unexplained. CDR1 and CDR2, per the germline V gene, are ENHRY and SYGVKD. This entry comes from a study of T-cell memory formation after mild COVID-19 (dated by TCRdb to the early 2020s). With respect to the entire study: TCR sequence clusters from the two donors were largely donor specific. The cohort was made up of two young adult volunteers, one female and one male, who were previously healthy. In two donors, T-cell clones that expanded and contracted after mild COVID-19 were tracked by sequencing TCRalpha and TCRbeta repertoires over time.

Ficoll-Paque density gradient centrifugation was used to isolate PBMCs. The paper as a whole reports these results and caveats: SARS-CoV-2 specificity was not confirmed for the second-wave clones peaking on day 37. Only two mild cases were covered in the study, and larger cohorts including severe cases with pre-infection samples were considered necessary. Contracting CD4+ clones were located mainly in the CM and EM memory subsets, whereas CD8+ clones were found to be enriched in EMRA. Some responding clones were found in pre-infection memory, which suggests that pre-existing cross-reactive memory T cells took part in the SARS-CoV-2 response. Balanced CD4/CD8 phenotypes were observed for clones contracting from day 15 to 85, whereas a bias towards CD4+ was observed for a second wave of clones expanding from day 15 to 37.

This chain is built from TRBV10-3 and TRBJ2-2, with 8 junctional bases fitting TRBD2. The sequence derives from a young man who had mild COVID-19 (a few samples of this study predate the infection). The sample titles of this study are shuffled in the database, so cell type and time point are left out; the donor was told from shared clones. The specimen was PBMCs or a T cell subset sorted from them (not recorded which). The DNA sequence reads TGTGCCATCAGCCGAGCGGGGGCGGGCACCGGGGAGCTGTTTTTT. Protein translation: CAISRAGAGTGELFF.